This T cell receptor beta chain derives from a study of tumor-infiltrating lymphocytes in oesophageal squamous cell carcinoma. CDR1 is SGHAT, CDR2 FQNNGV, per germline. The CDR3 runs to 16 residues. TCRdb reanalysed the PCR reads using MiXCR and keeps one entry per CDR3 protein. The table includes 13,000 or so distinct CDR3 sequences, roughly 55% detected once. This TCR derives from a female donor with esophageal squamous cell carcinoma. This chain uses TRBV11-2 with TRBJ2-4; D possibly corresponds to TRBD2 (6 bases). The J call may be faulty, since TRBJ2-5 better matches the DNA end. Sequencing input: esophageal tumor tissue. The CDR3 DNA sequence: TGTGCCAGCAGCTTAAAAGGGGTGGGGGGTAAAGAGACCCAGTACTTC. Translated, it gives CASSLKGVGGKETQYF.